Each of the 16 T cell receptor beta chains below was sequenced from the same sample in a study of response to subunit inactivated influenza vaccine. TCRdb re-called the RT-PCR reads with MiXCR, one entry per CDR3 protein. The data contain 590,000 or so distinct CDR3 sequences, 14% of them singletons. Sequencing used PBMCs from blood, obtained 14 to 15 days before vaccination. Every receptor here comes from a man in his forties or fifties who received an inactivated influenza vaccine.

CDR3 nucleotides: TGCAGCGCTAGGTCACAGGGTGGGAGCACTGAAGCTTTCTTT. Protein product: CSARSQGGSTEAFF. The genes are TRBV29-1 and TRBJ1-1; tentatively, D is TRBD1 (6 bases). This CDR3 is built from 14 residues. The germline V gene has CDR1 SQVTM and CDR2 ANQGSEA. Trimming took off 7 bases at V and 4 bases at J, with 19 bases between the two ends.

This clonotype was detected a few times. J is TRBJ2-3 and V is TRBV24-1, with 9 bases identical to TRBD2. Per germline, CDR1 KGHDR and CDR2 SFDVKD. Trimming cost V 7 bases and J 2 bases; bases outside gene matches: 3. The CDR3 runs to 14 residues. The CDR3 sequence is CATSQRGVTDTQYF. The CDR3 coding sequence is TGTGCCACCAGCCAGCGGGGGGTCACAGATACGCAGTATTTT.

This clonotype came up a few times. The chain recombines TRBV6-5 with TRBJ2-7; 9 bases align to TRBD2. Trimming took 3 bases from V and 0 from J; bases not matched to a gene: 6. CDR3 length equals 16 residues. Germline values: CDR1 MNHEY, CDR2 SVGAGI. CDR3 region: CASSYSAGGSSYEQYF. The DNA of the CDR3 is TGTGCCAGCAGTTATTCTGCGGGAGGGTCCTCCTACGAGCAGTACTTC.

In its sample, this clonotype was seen a few times. The chain links TRBV11-2 to TRBJ2-1; TRBD1 might be the D (6 bases). CDR1 is SGHAT and CDR2 is FQNNGV in the germline V gene. The CDR3 extends over 14 amino acids. V dropped 1 base and J dropped 8 bases, with 12 bases sitting between them. The CDR3 nucleotides are TGTGCCAGCAGCTTAGTAGCCAGGGGCTATGAGCAGTTCTTC. It is translated as CASSLVARGYEQFF. Looking up the rest from reference TRBV11-2 and TRBJ2-1 gives the full variable domain: EAGVAQSPRYKIIEKRQSVAFWCNPISGHATLYWYQQILGQGPKLLIQFQNNGVVDDSQLPKDRFSAERLKGVDSTLKIQPAKLEDSAVYLCASSLVARGYEQFFGPGTRLTVL.

In this sample, this clonotype turned up many times. The J gene is TRBJ2-7, the V gene TRBV18, with TRBD1 matching over 10 bases. This CDR3 has 12 residues. V lost 6 bases to trimming and J lost 6 bases; unmatched junction nucleotides: 2. Germline V gene sequence: CDR1 KGHSH, CDR2 LQKENI. Here the CDR3 DNA reads TGTGCCAGCTCTGGACAGGGGGGCGAGCAGTACTTC. It is translated as CASSGQGGEQYF.

This clonotype has a handful of counts. At one boundary the junction diverges from the germline segment, which might be a read error. The V call is TRBV5-1, the J call TRBJ2-5, with 8 positions matching TRBD2. Looked up from germline, CDR1 is SGHRS and CDR2 is YFSETQ. CDR3 length: 14 amino acids. CDR3 nucleotide sequence: TGTGCCAGCAGCTTAGGTCGGGGGGGGGAGACCCAGTACTTC. This sequence encodes CASSLGRGGETQYF.

V and J are TRBV20-1 and TRBJ1-1, with D perhaps matching TRBD1 (5 bases). Germline values: CDR1 DFQATT, CDR2 SNEGSKA (reference sequence). V shed 8 bases and J shed 5 bases, with 18 bases lying between them. The CDR3 contains 13 residues. This CDR3 is CSPRGRVRTEAFF. The CDR3 DNA sequence: TGCAGTCCCCGTGGCAGGGTGAGGACTGAAGCTTTCTTT.

CDR3 region: CASRAGSLQSYEQYF. As DNA, the CDR3 is TGTGCCAGCAGGGCCGGTAGCCTTCAGTCCTACGAGCAGTACTTC. The chain recombines TRBV28 with TRBJ2-7; D call uncertain. The CDR3 has 15 amino acids. V shed 6 bases and J shed 1 base, with 16 bases lying between them. CDR1 and CDR2 from the germline V gene are MDHEN and SYDVKM.

This clonotype has only a few counts. The J gene is TRBJ2-7, the V gene TRBV21-1; the table's D call TRBD2 went unverified against the DNA. TRBV21-1 has pseudogene status. This CDR3 is 17 amino acids long. The chain's CDR3 is CATDKSRSGPSPYEQYF. The CDR3, as DNA: TGTGCCACCGATAAATCCCGGAGCGGTCCCTCCCCCTACGAGCAGTACTTC.

The genes are TRBV6-2 or TRBV6-3 and TRBJ2-1, with 10 positions matching TRBD2. With 2 bases clipped from V and 2 bases from J, the junction kept 3 bases outside the gene matches. This CDR3 contains 16 residues. Germline CDR1 and CDR2: MNHEY and SVGEGT. The CDR3 DNA reads TGTGCCAGCAGTTACCAGCGGGAGGGACCCTACAATGAGCAGTTCTTC. This translates into CASSYQREGPYNEQFF.

The rearrangement links TRBV7-9 to TRBJ2-1; 11 bases match TRBD2. Germline CDR1 reads SEHNR; CDR2 reads FQNEAQ (reference sequence). Trimming at V came to 3 bases and at J to 12 bases, leaving 10 bases not matched to a gene. This CDR3 region has 15 residues. CDR3 in DNA: TGTGCCAGCAGCTTTTTCGGTAGCGGGAGGGCTGGGCAGTTCTTC. This codes for CASSFFGSGRAGQFF.

V is TRBV9 and J is TRBJ2-2; 13 nucleotides agree with TRBD2. This CDR3 is built from 17 residues. V dropped 3 bases and J dropped 4; count of bases not matched to a gene: 6. Germline-derived CDR1 and CDR2 are SGDLS and YYNGEE. As DNA, the CDR3 is TGTGCCAGCAGCGCCGGACTAGCGGGAGAGGGCACCGGGGAGCTGTTTTTT. It specifies CASSAGLAGEGTGELFF.

In this sample, this clonotype turned up a few times. The chain uses TRBV20-1 and TRBJ2-7; 8 bases are shared with TRBD1. J lost 6 bases, V lost 0 bases, and 4 bases had no gene match. CDR3 length: 13 amino acids. Germline loops: CDR1 DFQATT, CDR2 SNEGSKA (reference sequence). The chain's CDR3 is CSARDGQGTEQYF. The CDR3 nucleotides are TGCAGTGCTAGAGACGGACAGGGAACCGAGCAGTACTTC.

This clonotype was found once. V usage is TRBV11-2 and J usage is TRBJ2-2; the D gene could be TRBD1 or TRBD2 (5 bases each). The CDR3 runs to 14 residues. Trimming shortened V by 6 bases and J by 2 bases, and 10 bases separated the two germline ends. Looked up from germline, CDR1 is SGHAT and CDR2 is FQNNGV. CDR3: CASRRDRNTGELFF. Written as DNA, the CDR3 is TGTGCCAGCAGACGGGACCGAAACACCGGGGAGCTGTTTTTT.

The rearrangement uses TRBV19 and TRBJ2-3; D gene ambiguous. With 3 bases removed from V and 3 bases from J, the gap between germline ends came to 10 bases. CDR1 and CDR2 from the germline V gene are LNHDA and SQIVND (reference sequence). The CDR3 length is 14 residues. CDR3 DNA sequence: TGTGCCAGTAGTATTAGGGCGAGGACAGATACGCAGTATTTT. Protein product: CASSIRARTDTQYF. The variable domain in full, with the rest retrieved from reference TRBV19 and TRBJ2-3, is DGGITQSPKYLFRKEGQNVTLSCEQNLNHDAMYWYRQDPGQGLRLIYYSQIVNDFQKGDIAEGYSVSREKKESFPLTVTSAQKNPTAFYLCASSIRARTDTQYFGPGTRLTVL.

In this sample, this clonotype turned up many times. V is TRBV15 and J is TRBJ1-2, with 8 bases that match TRBD1. V lost 0 bases and J lost 5; bases outside the gene matches: 8. The CDR3 loop spans 16 amino acids. Germline CDR1 reads LNHNV; CDR2 reads YYDKDF (reference sequence). CDR3 sequence reads: CATSRDGSGQVYGYTF. CDR3 in DNA: TGTGCCACCAGCAGAGATGGTTCGGGACAGGTATATGGCTACACCTTC.